This record covers a single TCR beta chain. This specimen comes from a study of T-cell reconstitution after alpha-beta-depleted transplantation in children. V shed 9 bases and J shed 5 bases, with 15 bases lying between them. Germline CDR1 and CDR2: MNHNS and SASEGT. The CDR3 contains 13 residues. As it was prepared, the TCRbeta library received unique molecular identifiers. TCRdb called the PCR reads again in MiXCR, with one record for every CDR3 protein. The sample records about 610,000 distinct CDR3 sequences, more than 9% being singletons. This sequence joins TRBV6-1 and TRBJ2-3; TRBD1 might be the D (6 bases). The receptor's source is a human donor who donated a stem cell graft to a child with acute myeloid leukemia. Material: PBMCs from the stem cell graft donor, obtained from the stem cell graft. The CDR3 bases are TGTGCCAGTAACAGGGCTGCCGGAGATACGCAGTATTTT. Translated: CASNRAAGDTQYF.